This TCR beta chain was found in a study of shared clonotypes between healthy human individuals. For the study at large: The cohort comprised a couple of women and a few men. Their ages spanned 18 to 49 years.

The donors, healthy adults who were HIV-negative, had experienced no recent acute infections or vaccinations. V was clipped by 3 bases and J by 2 bases, with 11 bases between them. The CDR3 is made up of 14 amino acids. In germline, CDR1 is LNHDA, CDR2 SQIVND (reference sequence). Profiled with immunoSEQ multiplex PCR; TCRdb holds only in-frame clones, not every one. The data contain around 500,000 clones, roughly three quarters of them singletons. Study outcomes and limitations: Represented diversity, genetic and exposure-history alike, was limited by few donors.

In the case of this clone: Its antigen is unidentified.

Sequenced material: PBMCs. The J gene is TRBJ2-7, the V gene TRBV19; no firm D call. The source of this sequence is a woman in her thirties or forties in good health. Some clones in this sample may be carry-over from other donors' samples. CDR3 residues: CASSIRLGTYEQYF. Here the CDR3 DNA reads TGTGCCAGTAGTATCCGTCTAGGGACCTACGAGCAGTACTTC.